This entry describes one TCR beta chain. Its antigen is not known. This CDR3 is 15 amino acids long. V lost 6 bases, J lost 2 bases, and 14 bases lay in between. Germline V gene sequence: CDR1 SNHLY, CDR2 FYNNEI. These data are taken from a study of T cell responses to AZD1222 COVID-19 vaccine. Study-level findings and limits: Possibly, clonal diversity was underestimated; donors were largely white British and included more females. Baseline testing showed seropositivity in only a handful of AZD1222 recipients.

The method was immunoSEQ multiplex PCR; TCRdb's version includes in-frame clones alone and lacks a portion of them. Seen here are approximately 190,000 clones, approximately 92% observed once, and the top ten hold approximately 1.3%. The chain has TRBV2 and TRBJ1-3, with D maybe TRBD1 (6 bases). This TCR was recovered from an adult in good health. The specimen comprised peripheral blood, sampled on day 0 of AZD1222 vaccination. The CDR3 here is CASRATGLAGNTIYF. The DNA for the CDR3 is TGTGCCAGCAGGGCCACAGGGCTAGCTGGAAACACCATATATTTT.